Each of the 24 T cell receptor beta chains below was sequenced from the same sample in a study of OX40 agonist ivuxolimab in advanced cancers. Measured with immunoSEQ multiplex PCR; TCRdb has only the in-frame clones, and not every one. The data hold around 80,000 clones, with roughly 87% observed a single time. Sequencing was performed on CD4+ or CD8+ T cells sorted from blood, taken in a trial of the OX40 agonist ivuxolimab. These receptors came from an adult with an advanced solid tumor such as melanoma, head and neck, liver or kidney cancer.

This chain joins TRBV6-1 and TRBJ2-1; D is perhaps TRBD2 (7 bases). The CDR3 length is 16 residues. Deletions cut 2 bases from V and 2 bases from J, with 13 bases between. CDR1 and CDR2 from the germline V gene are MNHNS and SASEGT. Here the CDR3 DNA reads TGTGCCAGCAGTGAATCGGGGCGGGGGCCCTACAATGAGCAGTTCTTC. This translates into CASSESGRGPYNEQFF.

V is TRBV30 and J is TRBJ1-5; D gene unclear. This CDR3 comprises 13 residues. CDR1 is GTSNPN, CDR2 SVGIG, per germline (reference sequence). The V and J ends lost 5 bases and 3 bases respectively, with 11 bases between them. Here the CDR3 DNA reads TGTGCCTGGGGACTGAGCCCCAATCAGCCCCAGCATTTT. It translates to CAWGLSPNQPQHF.

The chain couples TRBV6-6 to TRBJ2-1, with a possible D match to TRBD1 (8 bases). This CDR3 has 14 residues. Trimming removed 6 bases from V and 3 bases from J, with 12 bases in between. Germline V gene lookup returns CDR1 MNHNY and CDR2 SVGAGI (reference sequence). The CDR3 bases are TGTGCCAGCAGACAGGGGGGGAACTACAATGAGCAGTTCTTC. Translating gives CASRQGGNYNEQFF.

The CDR3 sequence is CASSLRDQPQHF. The CDR3 coding sequence is TGTGCCAGCAGCCTCAGGGATCAGCCCCAGCATTTT. The rearrangement links TRBV14 to TRBJ1-5, with TRBD1 as a possible D gene (5 bases). This CDR3 is built from 12 residues. Trimming removed 4 bases from V and 5 bases from J, with 6 bases in between. Germline loops: CDR1 SGHDN, CDR2 FVKESK.

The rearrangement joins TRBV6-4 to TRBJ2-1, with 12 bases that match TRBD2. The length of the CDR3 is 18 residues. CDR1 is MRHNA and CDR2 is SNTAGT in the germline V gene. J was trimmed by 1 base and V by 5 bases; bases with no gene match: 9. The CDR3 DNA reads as TGTGCCAGCAGTCCCGACGGACTAGCGGGATTGTCCTACAATGAGCAGTTCTTC. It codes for CASSPDGLAGLSYNEQFF.

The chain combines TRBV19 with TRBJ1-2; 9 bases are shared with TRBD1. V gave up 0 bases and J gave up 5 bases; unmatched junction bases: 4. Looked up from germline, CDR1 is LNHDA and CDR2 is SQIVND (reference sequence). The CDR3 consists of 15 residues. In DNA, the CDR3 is TGTGCCAGTAGTATAGATAGGGGGACAGGGTATGGCTACACCTTC. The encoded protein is CASSIDRGTGYGYTF.

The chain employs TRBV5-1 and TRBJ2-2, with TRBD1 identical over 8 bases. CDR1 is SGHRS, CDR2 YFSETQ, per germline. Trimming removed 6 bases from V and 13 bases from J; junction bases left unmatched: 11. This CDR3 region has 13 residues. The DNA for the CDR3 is TGCGCCAGCAAGCAAGCAGGGGGCACGGTGCTGTTTTTT. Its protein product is CASKQAGGTVLFF.

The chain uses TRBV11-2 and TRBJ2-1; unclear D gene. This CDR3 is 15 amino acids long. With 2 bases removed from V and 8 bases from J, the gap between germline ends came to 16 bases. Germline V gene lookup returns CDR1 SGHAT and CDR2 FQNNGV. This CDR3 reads CASSLIGQFIDEQFF. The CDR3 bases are TGTGCCAGCAGCTTAATCGGGCAATTTATCGATGAGCAGTTCTTC.

The CDR3 DNA reads TGTGCCAGCTCACCAATCCGAGGGAACACTGAAGCTTTCTTT. Encoded protein: CASSPIRGNTEAFF. The gene calls are TRBV18 and TRBJ1-1, with D hard to call. The CDR3 has 14 amino acids. V dropped 2 bases and J dropped 1 base, with 8 bases sitting between them. Germline-derived CDR1 and CDR2 are KGHSH and LQKENI.

The CDR3 sequence is CAWSATSRGDRNTIYF. The CDR3 DNA sequence: TGTGCCTGGAGTGCTACCTCCCGGGGGGATAGAAACACCATATATTTT. The rearrangement uses TRBV30 and TRBJ1-3; possibly TRBD1 for D (5 bases). Trimming took off 1 base at V and 5 bases at J, with 18 bases between the two ends. Germline CDR1 is GTSNPN and CDR2 is SVGIG (reference sequence). This CDR3 is built from 16 residues.

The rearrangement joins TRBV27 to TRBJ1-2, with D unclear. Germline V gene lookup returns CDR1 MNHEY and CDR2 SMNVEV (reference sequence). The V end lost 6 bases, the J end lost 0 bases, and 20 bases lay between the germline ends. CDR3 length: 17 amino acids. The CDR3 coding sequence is TGTGCCAGCAGCCTAAGGTGGGAATACGGAACTAACTATGGCTACACCTTC. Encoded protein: CASSLRWEYGTNYGYTF.

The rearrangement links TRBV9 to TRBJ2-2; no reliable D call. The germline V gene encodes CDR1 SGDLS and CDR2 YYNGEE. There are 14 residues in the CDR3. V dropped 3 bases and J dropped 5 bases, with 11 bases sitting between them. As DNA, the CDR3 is TGTGCCAGCAGCGCCCGGCAGGTGACCGGGGAGCTGTTTTTT. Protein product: CASSARQVTGELFF.

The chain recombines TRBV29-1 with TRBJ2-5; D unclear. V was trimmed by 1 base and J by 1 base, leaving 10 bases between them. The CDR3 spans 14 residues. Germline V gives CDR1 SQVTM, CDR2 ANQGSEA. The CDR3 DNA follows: TGCAGCGTTGAAGGTGGAGTGGCCCAAGAGACCCAGTACTTC. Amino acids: CSVEGGVAQETQYF.

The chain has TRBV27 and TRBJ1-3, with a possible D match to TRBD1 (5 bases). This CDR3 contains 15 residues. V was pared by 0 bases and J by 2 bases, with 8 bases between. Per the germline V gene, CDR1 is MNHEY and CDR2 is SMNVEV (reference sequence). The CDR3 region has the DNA TGTGCCAGCAGTTTATCACGAGGGGCTGGAAACACCATATATTTT. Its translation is CASSLSRGAGNTIYF.

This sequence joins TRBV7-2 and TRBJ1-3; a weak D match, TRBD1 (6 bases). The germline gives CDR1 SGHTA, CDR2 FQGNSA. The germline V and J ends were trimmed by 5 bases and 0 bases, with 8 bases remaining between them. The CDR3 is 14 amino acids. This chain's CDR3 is CASSTGSSGNTIYF. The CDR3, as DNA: TGTGCCAGCAGCACAGGGAGCTCTGGAAACACCATATATTTT.

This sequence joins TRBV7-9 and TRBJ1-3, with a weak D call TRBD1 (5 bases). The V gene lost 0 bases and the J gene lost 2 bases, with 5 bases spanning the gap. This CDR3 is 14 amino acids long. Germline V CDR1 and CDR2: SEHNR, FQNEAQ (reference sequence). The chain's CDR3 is CASSLAGAGNTIYF. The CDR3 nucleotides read TGTGCCAGCAGCTTAGCGGGGGCTGGAAACACCATATATTTT.

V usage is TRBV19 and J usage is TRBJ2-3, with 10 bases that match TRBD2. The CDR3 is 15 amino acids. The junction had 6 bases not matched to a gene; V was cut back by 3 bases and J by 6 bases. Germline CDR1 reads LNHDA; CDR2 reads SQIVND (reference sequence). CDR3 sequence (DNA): TGTGCCAGTAGTATGTCTAGCGGGAGTTTTGATACGCAGTATTTT. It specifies CASSMSSGSFDTQYF.

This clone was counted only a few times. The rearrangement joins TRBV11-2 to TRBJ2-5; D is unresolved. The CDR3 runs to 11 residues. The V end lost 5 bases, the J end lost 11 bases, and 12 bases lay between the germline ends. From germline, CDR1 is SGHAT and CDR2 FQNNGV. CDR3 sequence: CASSHDSFQYF. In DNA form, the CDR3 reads TGTGCCAGCAGCCACGACTCATTTCAGTACTTC.

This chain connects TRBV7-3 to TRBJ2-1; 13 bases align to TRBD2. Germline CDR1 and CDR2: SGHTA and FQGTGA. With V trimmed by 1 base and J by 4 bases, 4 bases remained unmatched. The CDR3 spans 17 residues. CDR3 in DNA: TGTGCCAGCAGCTTAAGGACTAGCGGGGGACTTTACAATGAGCAGTTCTTC. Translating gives CASSLRTSGGLYNEQFF.

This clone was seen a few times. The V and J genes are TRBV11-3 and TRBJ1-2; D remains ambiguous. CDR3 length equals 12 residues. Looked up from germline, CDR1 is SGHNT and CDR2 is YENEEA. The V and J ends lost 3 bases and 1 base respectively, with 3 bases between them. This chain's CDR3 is CASSFLNYGYTF. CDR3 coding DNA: TGTGCCAGCAGCTTCCTTAACTATGGCTACACCTTC.

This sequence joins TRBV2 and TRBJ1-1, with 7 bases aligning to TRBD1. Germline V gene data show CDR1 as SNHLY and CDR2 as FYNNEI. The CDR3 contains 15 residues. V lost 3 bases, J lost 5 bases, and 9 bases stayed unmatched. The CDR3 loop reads CASSEWSGGRTEAFF. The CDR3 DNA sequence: TGTGCCAGCAGTGAGTGGTCAGGGGGGAGGACTGAAGCTTTCTTT.

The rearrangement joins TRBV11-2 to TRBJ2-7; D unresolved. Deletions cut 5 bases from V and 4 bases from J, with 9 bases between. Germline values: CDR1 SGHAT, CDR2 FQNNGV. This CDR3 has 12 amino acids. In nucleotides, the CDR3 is TGTGCCAGCAGCCCCCGCCCGTACGAGCAGTACTTC. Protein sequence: CASSPRPYEQYF.

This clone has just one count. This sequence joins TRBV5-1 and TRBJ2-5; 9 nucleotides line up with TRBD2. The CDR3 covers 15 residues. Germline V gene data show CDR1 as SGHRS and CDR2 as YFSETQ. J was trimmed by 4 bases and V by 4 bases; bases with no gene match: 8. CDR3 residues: CASSKDLAGRETQYF. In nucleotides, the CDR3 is TGCGCCAGCAGCAAGGACCTAGCGGGAAGAGAGACCCAGTACTTC.

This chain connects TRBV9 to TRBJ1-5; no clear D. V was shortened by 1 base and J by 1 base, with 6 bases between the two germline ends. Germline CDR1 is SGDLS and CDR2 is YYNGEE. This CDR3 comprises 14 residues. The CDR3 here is CASSVSGSNQPQHF. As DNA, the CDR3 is TGTGCCAGCAGCGTATCCGGAAGCAATCAGCCCCAGCATTTT.